This TCR beta chain was profiled in a study of blood T cell repertoires in COVID-19. Across the whole study: T cells, B-cell-depleted T cells, or PBMCs supplied cDNA or gDNA.

In germline, CDR1 is LGHNA, CDR2 YSLEER. There are 15 residues in the CDR3. V shed 5 bases and J shed 3 bases, with 15 bases lying between them. In the study's own analysis: Amplification with reference gene primers provided the estimates of nucleated cell counts. The protocol was immunoSEQ multiplex PCR, while the TCRdb copy is restricted to in-frame clones and leaves out a portion. The V and J calls and clone size were taken over from that table, and D and trimming were inferred from the DNA. The repertoire holds about 430,000 clones, 70% to 90% seen once, with about 1.5% in the top ten. Enrollees, about 18 to 89 years old, lived in 24 US areas. All exposed participants met a person with COVID-19 within 2 weeks before entering the study.

The sequence was obtained from a woman aged 18-29 years who had been exposed to COVID-19. Material: PBMCs or T cells enriched from blood (not recorded which). The chain employs TRBV4-3 and TRBJ2-3; perhaps TRBD1 as D (7 bases). This CDR3 reads CASSAGQSGTDTQYF. The CDR3 DNA reads TGCGCCAGCAGCGCGGGACAGTCGGGGACAGATACGCAGTATTTT.